These 7 T cell receptor beta chains originate from one sample sequenced in a study of cytomegalovirus exposure and HLA in healthy donors. TCRdb's table, derived via immunoSEQ multiplex PCR, lists solely in-frame clones and lacks some. The data contain some 250,000 clones, around 91% of them singletons. The sample comprised PBMCs. Every receptor here comes from a woman aged 25 to 39 in good health and CMV-seronegative.

The V call is TRBV7-9, the J call TRBJ1-1; D is unclear. Looked up from germline, CDR1 is SEHNR and CDR2 is FQNEAQ (reference sequence). Deletions cut 5 bases from V and 0 bases from J, with 7 bases between. This CDR3 has 13 amino acids. The CDR3 loop reads CASSGLLNTEAFF. The CDR3 nucleotides are TGTGCCAGCAGCGGGCTGCTGAACACTGAAGCTTTCTTT.

The genes are TRBV27 and TRBJ1-5, with D unresolved. V lost 5 bases and J 1 base, leaving 9 bases between the germline ends. This CDR3 comprises 14 residues. CDR1 is MNHEY and CDR2 is SMNVEV in the germline V gene (reference sequence). In nucleotides, the CDR3 is TGTGCCAGCAGTCGGGGTAACAGCAATCAGCCCCAGCATTTT. Protein product: CASSRGNSNQPQHF.

The chain carries TRBV18 and TRBJ1-4, with 8 bases aligning to TRBD1. With 2 bases clipped from V and 7 bases from J, the junction kept 3 bases outside the gene matches. CDR1 is KGHSH, CDR2 LQKENI, per germline. CDR3 size: 14 residues. CDR3 coding DNA: TGTGCCAGCTCACCAACAACAGGGGGTGAAAAACTGTTTTTT. Translation gives CASSPTTGGEKLFF.

The rearrangement uses TRBV28 and TRBJ2-5, with 12 bases aligning to TRBD2. Germline CDR1 MDHEN, CDR2 SYDVKM. This CDR3 is 14 amino acids long. The V gene end was trimmed by 6 bases and the J gene end by 4 bases; junction bases not matched to a gene: 3. CDR3 bases: TGTGCCAGCAGAGGGGGACTAGCGGGAGAGACCCAGTACTTC. Encoded protein: CASRGGLAGETQYF.

This clone was seen a few times. The rearrangement uses TRBV27 and TRBJ2-1, with 11 bases fitting TRBD2. Germline-derived CDR1 and CDR2 are MNHEY and SMNVEV (reference sequence). Germline trimming cut 8 bases from V and 3 bases from J; bases unmatched to any gene: 3. The length of the CDR3 is 14 residues. CDR3: CASRGLADYNEQFF. CDR3 DNA: TGTGCCAGCCGGGGACTAGCGGACTACAATGAGCAGTTCTTC.

This clone was recorded many times. The rearrangement uses TRBV4-3 and TRBJ2-7; D is undetermined. Germline V gene data show CDR1 as LGHNA and CDR2 as YSLEER. The CDR3 runs 14 residues. The germline V and J ends were trimmed by 0 bases and 4 bases, with 10 bases remaining between them. CDR3 sequence: CASSQDVGWYEQYF. The CDR3 DNA sequence: TGCGCCAGCAGCCAAGATGTGGGTTGGTACGAGCAGTACTTC.

Concerning this clone: Additional DNA sequences in this sample encode the identical CDR3. The genes are TRBV4-1 and TRBJ2-7; D might be TRBD2 (6 bases). The germline V gene encodes CDR1 MGHRA and CDR2 YSYEKL. The CDR3 is 15 amino acids. The germline V and J ends were trimmed by 1 base and 2 bases, with 12 bases remaining between them. CDR3 bases: TGCGCCAGCAGCCAAGTGGGTAGCGGAACCTACGAGCAGTACTTC. This gives the protein CASSQVGSGTYEQYF.